What follows is one TCR beta chain and its context. Different DNA sequences within this sample yield the same CDR3. The source of the sample is a study of blood T cell repertoires in COVID-19. Study background: Italy, Spain and the United States were the sources of the convalescent and acute COVID-19 samples.

The CDR3 is 14 residues long. In germline, CDR1 is MDHEN, CDR2 SYDVKM. V lost 5 bases and J lost 4; bases outside the gene matches: 4. The authors' processing: For nucleated cells, counts were estimated from reference gene primer amplification. The method was immunoSEQ multiplex PCR; TCRdb's version includes in-frame clones alone and lacks a portion of them. V and J calls and clone size are given by that table; D and trimming were obtained from the DNA. The table lists roughly 250,000 clones, 70% to 90% of them singletons. The J gene is TRBJ2-7, the V gene TRBV28, with 11 bases matching TRBD1. The TCR originated in a woman between 50 and 59 years old who had recovered from COVID-19. Input material: PBMCs or T cells enriched from blood (not recorded which). As DNA, the CDR3 is TGTGCCAGCAGTCCTGGACAGGGGGCTTACGAGCAGTACTTC. The encoded protein is CASSPGQGAYEQYF.